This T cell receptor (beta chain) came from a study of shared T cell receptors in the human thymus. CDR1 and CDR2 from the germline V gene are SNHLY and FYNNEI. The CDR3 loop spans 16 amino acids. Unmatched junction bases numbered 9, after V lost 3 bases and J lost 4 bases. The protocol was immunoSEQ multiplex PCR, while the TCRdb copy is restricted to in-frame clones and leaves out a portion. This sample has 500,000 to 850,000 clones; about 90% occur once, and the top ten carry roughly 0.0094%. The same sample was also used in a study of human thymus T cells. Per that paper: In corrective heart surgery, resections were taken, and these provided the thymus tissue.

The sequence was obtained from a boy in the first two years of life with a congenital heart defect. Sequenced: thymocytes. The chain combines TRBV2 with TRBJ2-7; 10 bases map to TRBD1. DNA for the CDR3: TGTGCCAGCAGTGAGGGGGACAGGGGCTTACCTTACGAGCAGTACTTC. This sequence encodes CASSEGDRGLPYEQYF.